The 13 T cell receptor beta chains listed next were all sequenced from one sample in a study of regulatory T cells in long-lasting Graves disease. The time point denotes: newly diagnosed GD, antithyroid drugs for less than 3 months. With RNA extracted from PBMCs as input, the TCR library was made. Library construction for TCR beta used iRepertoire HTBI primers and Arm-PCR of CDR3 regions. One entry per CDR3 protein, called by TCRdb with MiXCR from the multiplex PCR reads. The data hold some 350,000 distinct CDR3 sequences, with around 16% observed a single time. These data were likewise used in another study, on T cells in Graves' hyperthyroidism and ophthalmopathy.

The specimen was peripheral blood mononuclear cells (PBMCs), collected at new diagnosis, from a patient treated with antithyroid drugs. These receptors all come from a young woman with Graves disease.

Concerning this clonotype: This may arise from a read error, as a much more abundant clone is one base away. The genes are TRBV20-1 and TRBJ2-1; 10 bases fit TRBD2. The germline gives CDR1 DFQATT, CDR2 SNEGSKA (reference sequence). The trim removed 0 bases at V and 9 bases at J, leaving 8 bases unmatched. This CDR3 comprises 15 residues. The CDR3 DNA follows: TGCAGTGCTAGAGATCGAACTAGCGGGGTTGGTGAGCAGTTCTTC. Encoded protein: CSARDRTSGVGEQFF.

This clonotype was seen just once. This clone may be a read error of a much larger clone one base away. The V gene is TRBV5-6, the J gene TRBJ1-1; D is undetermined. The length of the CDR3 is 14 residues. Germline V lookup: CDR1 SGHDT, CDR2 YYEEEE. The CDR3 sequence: CAGSPEVMNTEAFF. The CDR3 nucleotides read TGTGCCGGCAGCCCTGAGGTAATGAACACTGAAGCTTTCTTT.

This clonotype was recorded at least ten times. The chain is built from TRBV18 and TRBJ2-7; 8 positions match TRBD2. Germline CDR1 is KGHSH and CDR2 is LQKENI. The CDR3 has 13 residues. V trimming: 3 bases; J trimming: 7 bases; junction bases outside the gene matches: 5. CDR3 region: CASSPMTGGEQYF. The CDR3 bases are TGTGCCAGCTCACCTATGACGGGAGGGGAGCAGTACTTC.

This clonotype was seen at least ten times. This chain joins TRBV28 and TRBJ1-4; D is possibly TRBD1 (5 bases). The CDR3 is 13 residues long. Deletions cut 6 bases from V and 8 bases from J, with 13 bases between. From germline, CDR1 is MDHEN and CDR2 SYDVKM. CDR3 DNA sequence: TGTGCCAGCAGCTCAGGGTTAGACGAAAAACTGTTTTTT. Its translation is CASSSGLDEKLFF.

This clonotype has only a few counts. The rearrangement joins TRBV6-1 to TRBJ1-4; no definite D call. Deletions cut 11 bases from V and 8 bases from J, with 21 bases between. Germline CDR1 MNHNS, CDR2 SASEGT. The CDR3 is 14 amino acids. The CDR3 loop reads CASRPGNLREKLFF. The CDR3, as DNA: TGTGCCTCAAGACCGGGGAATCTGCGGGAAAAACTGTTTTTT.

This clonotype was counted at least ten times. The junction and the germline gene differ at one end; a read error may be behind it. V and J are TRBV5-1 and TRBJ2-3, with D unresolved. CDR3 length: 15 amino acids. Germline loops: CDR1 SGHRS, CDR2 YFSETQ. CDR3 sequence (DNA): TGTGCCAGCAGCCTTTTCGGGTACGGACCAGATACGCAGTATTTT. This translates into CASSLFGYGPDTQYF.

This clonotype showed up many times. CDR3 loop: CASSLRDGSPEAFF. The DNA for the CDR3 is TGTGCCAGCAGCCTCCGAGACGGCTCCCCTGAAGCTTTCTTT. The V and J genes are TRBV12-3 or TRBV12-4 and TRBJ1-1, with no clear D. With 6 bases removed from V and 6 bases from J, the gap between germline ends came to 17 bases. CDR3 length: 14 amino acids.

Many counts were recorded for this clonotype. DNA for the CDR3: TGTGCCAGCAGCCCCACGACAGGGACGAAGGCTTTCTTT. As protein: CASSPTTGTKAFF. The genes are TRBV28 and TRBJ1-1; 7 bases fit TRBD1. CDR1 and CDR2 (germline): MDHEN, SYDVKM. This CDR3 comprises 13 residues. The junction had 12 bases not matched to a gene; V was cut back by 6 bases and J by 11 bases.

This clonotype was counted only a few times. The CDR3 protein is CASSLVGGNSPLHF. Written as DNA, the CDR3 is TGTGCCAGCAGTTTGGTAGGGGGGAATTCACCCCTCCACTTT. The chain combines TRBV14 with TRBJ1-6, with a possible D match to TRBD1 (6 bases). Germline loops: CDR1 SGHDN, CDR2 FVKESK. This CDR3 has 14 amino acids. Trimming shortened V by 6 bases and J by 7 bases, and 13 bases separated the two germline ends. Full variable domain (remainder filled in from reference TRBV14 and TRBJ1-6): EAGVTQFPSHSVIEKGQTVTLRCDPISGHDNLYWYRRVMGKEIKFLLHFVKESKQDESGMPNNRFLAERTGGTYSTLKVQPAELEDSGVYFCASSLVGGNSPLHFGNGTRLTVT.

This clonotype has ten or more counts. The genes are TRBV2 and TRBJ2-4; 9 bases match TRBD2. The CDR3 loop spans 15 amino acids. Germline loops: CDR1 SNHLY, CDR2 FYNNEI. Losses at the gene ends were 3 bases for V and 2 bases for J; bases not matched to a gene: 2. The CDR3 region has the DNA TGTGCCAGCAGTGAGCTAGCGGGACCCAAAAACATTCAGTACTTC. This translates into CASSELAGPKNIQYF.

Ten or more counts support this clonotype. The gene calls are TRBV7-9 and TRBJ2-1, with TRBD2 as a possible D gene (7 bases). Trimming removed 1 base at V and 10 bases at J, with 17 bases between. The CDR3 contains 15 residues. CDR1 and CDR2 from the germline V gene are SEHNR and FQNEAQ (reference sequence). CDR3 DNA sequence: TGTGCCAGCAGCTTAGGACGGGGGGCAATGGGAGAGCAGTTCTTC. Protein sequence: CASSLGRGAMGEQFF.

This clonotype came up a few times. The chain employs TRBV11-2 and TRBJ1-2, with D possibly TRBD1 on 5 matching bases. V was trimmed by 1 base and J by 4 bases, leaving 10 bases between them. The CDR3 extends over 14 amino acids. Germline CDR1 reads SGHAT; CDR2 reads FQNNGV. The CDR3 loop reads CASSLGGSIYGYTF. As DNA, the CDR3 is TGTGCCAGCAGCTTAGGGGGCAGCATCTATGGCTACACCTTC.

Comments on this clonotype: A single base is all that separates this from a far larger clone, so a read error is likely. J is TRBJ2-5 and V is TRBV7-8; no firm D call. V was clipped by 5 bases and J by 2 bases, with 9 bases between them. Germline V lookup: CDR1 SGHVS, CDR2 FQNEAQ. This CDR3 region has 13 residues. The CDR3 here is CASSQRSQETQYF. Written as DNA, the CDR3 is TGTGCCAGCAGCCAGAGATCGCAAGAGACCCAGTACTTC.